Listed below are T cell receptor beta chains from one sample, sequenced in a study of blood T cell repertoires in COVID-19. Sequencing was performed with immunoSEQ multiplex PCR; in TCRdb, only in-frame clones are kept and a portion is missing. The table includes fewer than 250,000 clones, about four fifths detected once. The sequenced sample consisted of PBMCs or T cells enriched from blood (not recorded which). These receptors originate from a man aged 60 to 75 who had recovered from COVID-19. The CDR3 runs from the conserved cysteine through the conserved F or W. The order of the fields is clone size, J gene, D gene, V gene, CDR3 DNA, CDR3 protein. D genes are given only for firm matches. Clone sizes are given selectively: once, few, many, or a class where the clone is expanded.

>NA|TRBJ1-5|NA|TRBV19
TGTGCCAGTAGTATAGGGACACAGGGTCAGCCCCAGCATTTT
CASSIGTQGQPQHF
>NA|TRBJ2-7|TRBD2|TRBV7-2
TGTGCCAGCAGTTCCAGGACTAGCGGGTCCGAGCAGTACTTC
CASSSRTSGSEQYF
>NA|TRBJ1-2|NA|TRBV6-5
TGTGCCAGCAGTTATTCCAAAGGGGATCGTAACTATGGCTACACCTTC
CASSYSKGDRNYGYTF
>NA|TRBJ1-2|NA|TRBV3-1/TRBV3-2
TGTGCCAGCAGCCAAGCTCCAGGTGAGAGCTATGGCTACACCTTC
CASSQAPGESYGYTF
>NA|TRBJ2-1|TRBD2|TRBV2
TGTGCCAGCTACTTACTAGCGGGGGGCCGGGGTGAGCAGTTCTTC
CASYLLAGGRGEQFF
>NA|TRBJ2-5|TRBD1|TRBV4-3
TGCGCCAGCAGCCGGGATACAGGGGAAGAGACCCAGTACTTC
CASSRDTGEETQYF
>once|TRBJ2-7|TRBD1|TRBV6-5
TGTGCCAGCAGTAGCCCTGGGACAGGGATCTACGAGCAGTACTTC
CASSSPGTGIYEQYF
>NA|TRBJ2-3|TRBD2|TRBV4-1
TGCGCCAGCAGCCAGAGCTCCGGGACTAGCAGGGCAGATACGCAGTATTTT
CASSQSSGTSRADTQYF
>NA|TRBJ1-6|NA|TRBV30
TGTGCCTGGAGTGTGGGAGACTATAATTCACCCCTCCACTTT
CAWSVGDYNSPLHF
>once|TRBJ1-1|TRBD1|TRBV6-2/TRBV6-3
TGTGCCAGCAGTTCAGGGGGCGCGGTAAACACTGAAGCTTTCTTT
CASSSGGAVNTEAFF
>NA|TRBJ1-2|NA|TRBV19
TGTGCCAGTAGTAGACAGGAAGCTAACTATGGCTACACCTTC
CASSRQEANYGYTF
>NA|TRBJ2-7|TRBD1|TRBV6-5
TGTGCCAGCAGTAAGCGGACAGGGCGGGCGAGCGAGCAGTACTTC
CASSKRTGRASEQYF
>NA|TRBJ1-5|NA|TRBV7-9
TGTGCCAGCAGCCCTATTAGCAATCAGCCCCAGCATTTT
CASSPISNQPQHF
>NA|TRBJ1-2|NA|TRBV5-1
TGCGCCAGCAGCTTGGCAGGGCGCTATGGCTACACCTTC
CASSLAGRYGYTF
>NA|TRBJ1-5|NA|TRBV27
TGTGCCAGCAGTTTTTCGGGGAAGGGCAATCAGCCCCAGCATTTT
CASSFSGKGNQPQHF
>NA|TRBJ2-3|TRBD2|TRBV7-6
TGTGCCAGCAGCCTACTAGCGGGGGCGCCCACAGATACGCAGTATTTT
CASSLLAGAPTDTQYF
>NA|TRBJ2-1|TRBD2|TRBV7-2
TGTGCCAGCAGCCCGCGGGGGGCCCCTAGCGGGGGTTACAATGAGCAGTTCTTC
CASSPRGAPSGGYNEQFF
>NA|TRBJ2-3|NA|TRBV6-1
TGTGCCAGCAGTGAAAGACAGGCCAACACAGATACGCAGTATTTT
CASSERQANTDTQYF
>NA|TRBJ1-5|NA|TRBV11-2
TGTGCCAGCAGCTTAACCGGGAACAATCAGCCCCAGCATTTT
CASSLTGNNQPQHF
>NA|TRBJ2-4|NA|TRBV18
TGTGCCAGCTCACCAGCACAGGTAGCCAAAAACATTCAGTACTTC
CASSPAQVAKNIQYF
>NA|TRBJ1-6|NA|TRBV7-2
TGTGCCAGCAGCTTAGGGTTCGGGAGGTCACCCCTCCACTTT
CASSLGFGRSPLHF
>few|TRBJ2-2|NA|TRBV27
TGTGCCAGCAGTTCTAATCCCGCGATCACCGGGGAGCTGTTTTTT
CASSSNPAITGELFF
>NA|TRBJ2-1|TRBD2|TRBV11-2
TGTGCCAGCAGCTTAGATCTTAGCGGGGGGGCCGGGAATGAGCAGTTCTTC
CASSLDLSGGAGNEQFF
>NA|TRBJ1-3|NA|TRBV5-1
TGCGCCAGCAGCCCAACAGGGTTGAATTCTGGAAACACCATATATTTT
CASSPTGLNSGNTIYF
>NA|TRBJ2-3|TRBD2|TRBV10-3
TGTGCCATCAGTGAAGGAGGACTAGCAAGATGGACAGATACGCAGTATTTT
CAISEGGLARWTDTQYF
>NA|TRBJ2-3|TRBD2|TRBV7-6
TGTGCCAGCAGCCGTCAGCGGGGGGGCACAGATACGCAGTATTTT
CASSRQRGGTDTQYF
>NA|TRBJ2-5|NA|TRBV29-1
TGCAGCGTTGAAGGTTCCAGGGGAAGTGAGACCCAGTACTTC
CSVEGSRGSETQYF
>once|TRBJ1-1|NA|TRBV5-1
TGCGCCAGCAGCCTTACGGTCACAGACCCGAACACTGAAGCTTTCTTT
CASSLTVTDPNTEAFF
>NA|TRBJ1-1|TRBD1|TRBV24-1
TGTGCCACCAGTGATTTGCGACAGGGAGTCGGAGCTTTCTTT
CATSDLRQGVGAFF
>NA|TRBJ2-5|NA|TRBV19
TGTGCCAGTAGTATATCTAGGCTAGAGACCCAGTACTTC
CASSISRLETQYF
>NA|TRBJ2-3|NA|TRBV11-2
TGTGCCAGCAGCCCACTAGCTCGCACAGATACGCAGTATTTT
CASSPLARTDTQYF
>NA|TRBJ2-2|TRBD1|TRBV9
TGTGCCAGCAGCGGCCCCCGTTGGGACAGGGGATTTACCGGGGAGCTGTTTTTT
CASSGPRWDRGFTGELFF
>NA|TRBJ2-5|TRBD2|TRBV3-1/TRBV3-2
TGTGCCAGCAGCGAGAGGACTAGAGGGAGGGGAGAGACCCAGTACTTC
CASSERTRGRGETQYF
>NA|TRBJ2-5|NA|TRBV29-1
TGCAGCGTTTCCGAACAGAGAAACCAAGAGACCCAGTACTTC
CSVSEQRNQETQYF
>NA|TRBJ1-1|TRBD1|TRBV18
TGTGCCAGCTCACCACGTCAGGGGGCGCAGCCCATGAACACTGAAGCTTTCTTT
CASSPRQGAQPMNTEAFF
>once|TRBJ2-5|NA|TRBV3-1/TRBV3-2
TGTGCCAGCAGCCAAACGCCTAGTGAAGAGACCCAGTACTTC
CASSQTPSEETQYF
>NA|TRBJ1-5|NA|TRBV4-3
TGCGCCAGCAGCCAAGCGGTCAGACATAGCAATCAGCCCCAGCATTTT
CASSQAVRHSNQPQHF
>NA|TRBJ2-5|TRBD1|TRBV5-6
TGTGCCAGCAGCTTGGACAGGGGGCCGCAAGAGACCCAGTACTTC
CASSLDRGPQETQYF
>NA|TRBJ2-1|NA|TRBV6-2/TRBV6-3
TGTGCCAGCAGTTTGCCGAGTACCTTACGTTGGGAGCAGTTCTTC
CASSLPSTLRWEQFF
>NA|TRBJ1-4|TRBD1|TRBV24-1
TGTGCCACCAGTGATCGGGACAGGGTCGACGAAAAACTGTTTTTT
CATSDRDRVDEKLFF